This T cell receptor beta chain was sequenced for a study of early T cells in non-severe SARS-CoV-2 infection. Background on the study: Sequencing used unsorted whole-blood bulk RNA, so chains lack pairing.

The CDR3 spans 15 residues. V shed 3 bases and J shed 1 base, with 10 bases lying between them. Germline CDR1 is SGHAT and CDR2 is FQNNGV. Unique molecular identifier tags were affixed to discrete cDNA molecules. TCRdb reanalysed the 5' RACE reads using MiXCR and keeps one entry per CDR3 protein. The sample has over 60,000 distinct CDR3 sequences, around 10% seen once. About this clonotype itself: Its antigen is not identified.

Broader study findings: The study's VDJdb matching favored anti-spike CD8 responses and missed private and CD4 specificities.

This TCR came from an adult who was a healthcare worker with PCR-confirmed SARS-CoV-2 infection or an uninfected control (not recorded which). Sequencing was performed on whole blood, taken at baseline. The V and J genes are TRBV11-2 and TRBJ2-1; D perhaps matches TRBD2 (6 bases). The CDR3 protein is CASSFFGGSYNEQFF. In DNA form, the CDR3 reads TGTGCCAGCAGCTTTTTCGGGGGTTCCTACAATGAGCAGTTCTTC.